These 32 T cell receptor beta chains share one sample of origin, sequenced in a study of cytomegalovirus exposure and HLA in healthy donors. Primers for the PCR totalled 60 Vbeta and 13 Jbeta. The protocol was immunoSEQ multiplex PCR, while the TCRdb copy is restricted to in-frame clones and leaves out a portion. The sample yields about 240,000 clones, 75% to 85% seen once. The sequenced sample consisted of PBMCs. The receptors shown here come from a woman in her sixties in good health and CMV-seropositive.

The CDR3 region has the DNA TGTGCCAGCAGAAGACTAGCGGGAGGGGTTTACGAGCAGTACTTC. Its translation is CASRRLAGGVYEQYF. This rearrangement joins TRBV7-8 to TRBJ2-7; 14 bases agree with TRBD2. The germline gives CDR1 SGHVS, CDR2 FQNEAQ. CDR3 size: 15 residues. V lost 6 bases, J lost 4 bases, and 5 bases stayed unmatched.

CDR3 protein: CASRRGNEKLFF. For the CDR3, the DNA is TGTGCCAGCAGAAGAGGGAATGAAAAACTGTTTTTT. This rearrangement joins TRBV27 to TRBJ1-4, with no clear D. The V gene's germline CDR1 is MNHEY and CDR2 SMNVEV (reference sequence). Trimming shortened V by 6 bases and J by 5 bases, and 7 bases separated the two germline ends. This CDR3 has 12 amino acids.

This chain links TRBV7-9 with TRBJ1-1, with a possible D match to TRBD1 (5 bases). This CDR3 has 13 residues. V lost 4 bases and J 8 bases, leaving 14 bases between the germline ends. Germline V gene data show CDR1 as SEHNR and CDR2 as FQNEAQ (reference sequence). The DNA for the CDR3 is TGTGCCAGCAGCTCGGGGGGGACTCCCGAAGCTTTCTTT. Translation gives CASSSGGTPEAFF.

The rearrangement joins TRBV19 to TRBJ1-5, with D possibly TRBD1 on 6 matching bases. V lost 6 bases and J 4 bases, leaving 16 bases between the germline ends. The CDR3 contains 15 residues. The germline V gene has CDR1 LNHDA and CDR2 SQIVND (reference sequence). Here the CDR3 reads CASSVSDRTNQPQHF. The CDR3 coding sequence is TGTGCCAGTAGCGTCTCGGACAGAACTAATCAGCCCCAGCATTTT.

V gene TRBV28 combines with J gene TRBJ2-1; 8 bases agree with TRBD2. V was clipped by 4 bases and J by 5 bases; unmatched bases: 4. Germline assignment: CDR1 MDHEN and CDR2 SYDVKM. The CDR3 has 14 amino acids. CDR3 sequence: CASSSLAGNNEQFF. For the CDR3, the DNA is TGTGCCAGCAGTTCCCTAGCGGGTAACAATGAGCAGTTCTTC.

V gene TRBV7-3 combines with J gene TRBJ2-2; D possibly corresponds to TRBD2 (7 bases). This CDR3 region has 14 residues. V was pared by 8 bases and J by 3 bases, with 13 bases between. Germline-derived CDR1 and CDR2 are SGHTA and FQGTGA. The CDR3 loop reads CASSRGGYTGELFF. The CDR3 bases are TGTGCCAGCTCTAGGGGGGGGTACACCGGGGAGCTGTTTTTT.

This clone came up once. The chain is built from TRBV12-5 and TRBJ2-1; 8 bases line up with TRBD1. The germline V gene encodes CDR1 LGHNT and CDR2 FRNRAP. Losses at the gene ends were 5 bases for V and 3 bases for J; bases not matched to a gene: 9. This CDR3 comprises 16 residues. The CDR3 sequence: CASGPRGTGLYNEQFF. The CDR3, as DNA: TGTGCTAGTGGTCCCCGTGGGACAGGACTCTACAATGAGCAGTTCTTC.

The chain links TRBV15 to TRBJ2-1; a weak D match, TRBD2 (7 bases). Germline CDR1 is LNHNV and CDR2 is YYDKDF (reference sequence). The CDR3 is 15 amino acids. Trimming removed 1 base at V and 8 bases at J, with 15 bases between. CDR3 sequence reads: CATSRGGGQRDEQFF. The CDR3 DNA follows: TGTGCCACCAGCAGAGGGGGGGGCCAGAGGGATGAGCAGTTCTTC. Variable domain in full (rest from reference TRBV15 and TRBJ2-1): DAMVIQNPRYQVTQFGKPVTLSCSQTLNHNVMYWYQQKSSQAPKLLFHYYDKDFNNEADTPDNFQSRRPNTSFCFLDIRSPGLGDTAMYLCATSRGGGQRDEQFFGPGTRLTVL.

As to this clone: Its ends do not fully match the called genes, so a read error is possible. V usage is TRBV10-3 and J usage is TRBJ1-5, with D unresolved. The CDR3 runs to 13 residues. Germline V CDR1 and CDR2: ENHRY, SYGVKD. Here the CDR3 reads CASSYSPNQPQHF. The CDR3 DNA follows: TGTGCCAGCAGTTACTCCCCAAATCAGCCCCAGCATTTT.

This chain links TRBV5-1 with TRBJ2-7; 10 bases align to TRBD1. The junction had 7 bases not matched to a gene; V was cut back by 4 bases and J by 3 bases. CDR1 is SGHRS, CDR2 YFSETQ, per germline. This CDR3 has 15 amino acids. The CDR3 nucleotides are TGCGCCAGCAGCACGCCGGACAGGGGGATCTACGAGCAGTACTTC. Translated: CASSTPDRGIYEQYF.

The rearrangement uses TRBV5-1 and TRBJ2-5; D may be TRBD2 (6 bases). The germline V gene encodes CDR1 SGHRS and CDR2 YFSETQ. Trimming removed 2 bases from V and 5 bases from J, with 22 bases in between. The CDR3 totals 17 residues. The CDR3 sequence: CASSLGLQISGRETQYF. The CDR3 nucleotides read TGCGCCAGCAGCTTAGGCTTGCAAATTTCAGGGAGGGAGACCCAGTACTTC.

The table lists this clone with a few counts. The V gene is TRBV5-1, the J gene TRBJ1-1; D uncertain. Germline CDR1 and CDR2: SGHRS and YFSETQ. Trimming removed 2 bases from V and 1 base from J, with 6 bases in between. The CDR3 is 13 amino acids. CDR3 nucleotide sequence: TGCGCCAGCAGCTTAGAGGCGAACACTGAAGCTTTCTTT. Translated: CASSLEANTEAFF.

The chain joins TRBV5-1 to TRBJ2-1; TRBD2 aligns across 8 bases. V shed 0 bases, J shed 10 bases, and the junction held 12 bases outside the gene matches. Germline CDR1 reads SGHRS; CDR2 reads YFSETQ. The CDR3 runs to 16 residues. CDR3 protein: CASSLAFTGLEAEQFF. The CDR3 DNA reads as TGCGCCAGCAGCTTGGCATTCACGGGACTAGAGGCCGAGCAGTTCTTC.

The rearrangement uses TRBV27 and TRBJ2-3, with TRBD2 matching over 7 bases. In germline, CDR1 is MNHEY, CDR2 SMNVEV (reference sequence). This CDR3 is 13 amino acids long. V gave up 4 bases and J gave up 8 bases; unmatched junction bases: 6. The CDR3 bases are TGTGCCAGCAGTTGGGGCGGGAGTGGTACGCAGTATTTT. Translation gives CASSWGGSGTQYF.

The chain employs TRBV2 and TRBJ2-7; 15 positions match TRBD2. Germline V CDR1 and CDR2: SNHLY, FYNNEI. The CDR3 has 18 residues. V gave up 6 bases and J gave up 6 bases; unmatched junction bases: 15. CDR3 nucleotides: TGTGCCAGCAGCGGTCGGACTAGCGGGAGGGCCGATCCTCGCGAGCAGTACTTC. Protein: CASSGRTSGRADPREQYF.

The chain recombines TRBV7-3 with TRBJ2-2, with 9 bases matching TRBD2. With 1 base clipped from V and 5 bases from J, the junction kept 8 bases outside the gene matches. In germline, CDR1 is SGHTA, CDR2 FQGTGA. The CDR3 is 17 residues long. The CDR3 loop is CASSLRHGLAGTGELFF. CDR3 DNA: TGTGCCAGCAGCTTAAGACATGGGCTAGCGGGAACCGGGGAGCTGTTTTTT.

V gene TRBV7-3 combines with J gene TRBJ2-5, with TRBD2 matching over 7 bases. The V segment lost 9 bases and the J segment 3 bases; nucleotides outside the gene matches: 13. Germline loops: CDR1 SGHTA, CDR2 FQGTGA. The CDR3 loop spans 15 amino acids. For the CDR3, the DNA is TGTGCCAGTCATCGGGGCGGGAGTGGGGAAGAGACCCAGTACTTC. Translated: CASHRGGSGEETQYF.

A few counts support this clone. This sequence joins TRBV6-5 and TRBJ1-1; D perhaps matches TRBD1 (5 bases). With 8 bases removed from V and 5 bases from J, the gap between germline ends came to 9 bases. CDR3 length equals 11 residues. Germline CDR1 and CDR2: MNHEY and SVGAGI. CDR3 sequence: CASSGGTEAFF. The DNA of the CDR3 is TGTGCCAGCTCGGGGGGGACTGAAGCTTTCTTT.

The V call is TRBV5-1, the J call TRBJ2-6; D perhaps matches TRBD2 (5 bases). Trimming left V 0 bases short and J 2 bases short, with 9 bases between. Germline CDR1 reads SGHRS; CDR2 reads YFSETQ. The CDR3 runs 16 residues. DNA for the CDR3: TGCGCCAGCAGCTTGGCTTTGAGGGCTGGGGCCAACGTCCTGACTTTC. This translates into CASSLALRAGANVLTF.

Here the CDR3 DNA reads TGTGCCAGCAGCTTACATCCAGGGCCCGGGGGCTACACCTTC. Amino acid sequence: CASSLHPGPGGYTF. This chain joins TRBV7-3 and TRBJ1-2; weak D call: TRBD1 (5 bases). Germline loops: CDR1 SGHTA, CDR2 FQGTGA. V lost 2 bases, J lost 8 bases, and 15 bases lay in between. This CDR3 comprises 14 residues. The whole variable domain, remainder taken from reference TRBV7-3 and TRBJ1-2, is GAGVSQTPSNKVTEKGKYVELRCDPISGHTALYWYRQSLGQGPEFLIYFQGTGAADDSGLPNDRFFAVRPEGSVSTLKIQRTERGDSAVYLCASSLHPGPGGYTFGSGTRLTVV.

The chain couples TRBV11-3 to TRBJ1-1; 7 bases line up with TRBD1. V was clipped by 3 bases and J by 0 bases; unmatched bases: 13. The CDR3 has 18 amino acids. CDR1 is SGHNT and CDR2 is YENEEA in the germline V gene. CDR3 sequence (DNA): TGTGCCAGCAGCTTTTCAGGGAACAGGGGTTACATGAACACTGAAGCTTTCTTT. This sequence encodes CASSFSGNRGYMNTEAFF.

Only one count was recorded for this clone. The CDR3: CASTGSTDTQYF. CDR3 nucleotide sequence: TGTGCCAGCACGGGGAGCACAGATACGCAGTATTTT. The rearrangement uses TRBV2 and TRBJ2-3; D perhaps matches TRBD2 (5 bases). Trimming took off 7 bases at V and 0 bases at J, with 5 bases between the two ends. The V gene's germline CDR1 is SNHLY and CDR2 FYNNEI. This CDR3 is 12 amino acids long.

The CDR3 loop reads CASSEGVGTYYEQYF. The DNA of the CDR3 is TGTGCCAGCAGTGAAGGCGTGGGCACCTACTACGAGCAGTACTTC. This chain uses TRBV6-1 with TRBJ2-7, with D hard to call. V lost 1 base and J 3 bases, leaving 13 bases between the germline ends. The germline V gene encodes CDR1 MNHNS and CDR2 SASEGT. The CDR3 consists of 15 residues.

This clone was seen just once. The gene calls are TRBV29-1 and TRBJ2-4; 8 bases line up with TRBD2. The junction had 6 bases not matched to a gene; V was cut back by 4 bases and J by 4 bases. This CDR3 is built from 14 residues. Germline V CDR1 and CDR2: SQVTM, ANQGSEA. CDR3 sequence reads: CSVAGGRFKNIQYF. The CDR3, as DNA: TGCAGCGTTGCGGGGGGGAGGTTTAAAAACATTCAGTACTTC.

The V gene is TRBV19, the J gene TRBJ2-7; TRBD1 matches 8 bases. CDR3 length: 15 amino acids. J gave up 1 base and V 7 bases, and 9 bases lay outside the gene matches. Germline assignment: CDR1 LNHDA and CDR2 SQIVND (reference sequence). The CDR3 here is CASKEAGGASYEQYF. CDR3 in DNA: TGTGCCAGTAAGGAGGCAGGGGGCGCTTCCTACGAGCAGTACTTC.

The rearrangement joins TRBV28 to TRBJ1-2; D is possibly TRBD1 (6 bases). This CDR3 has 14 amino acids. V was trimmed by 5 bases and J by 5 bases, leaving 15 bases between them. Germline assignment: CDR1 MDHEN and CDR2 SYDVKM. The CDR3 nucleotides are TGTGCCAGCAGTGGAACAGGGATAACTTATGGCTACACCTTC. It yields the protein CASSGTGITYGYTF.

V gene TRBV5-1 combines with J gene TRBJ2-1; 7 bases fit TRBD2. Germline-derived CDR1 and CDR2 are SGHRS and YFSETQ. The length of the CDR3 is 13 residues. V shed 0 bases and J 8 bases; nucleotides not matched to a gene: 2. CDR3 residues: CASSLGLAHEQFF. DNA for the CDR3: TGCGCCAGCAGCTTGGGACTAGCCCATGAGCAGTTCTTC.

The chain joins TRBV2 to TRBJ2-3, with D perhaps TRBD2 (6 bases). Germline CDR1 SNHLY, CDR2 FYNNEI. Trimming took off 11 bases at V and 0 bases at J, with 24 bases between the two ends. The CDR3 has 17 amino acids. The CDR3 reads CAGFRDFTRTSTDTQYF. The CDR3 DNA reads as TGTGCCGGTTTCCGGGACTTCACTCGCACCAGCACAGATACGCAGTATTTT.

The chain recombines TRBV6-5 with TRBJ1-2, with 7 bases fitting TRBD1. V was pared by 0 bases and J by 4 bases, with 2 bases of the junction left unmatched. The V gene's germline CDR1 is MNHEY and CDR2 SVGAGI. The CDR3 runs to 14 residues. In DNA, the CDR3 is TGTGCCAGCAGTTACTCGAGGACAGGCTATGGCTACACCTTC. It is translated as CASSYSRTGYGYTF.

The CDR3 nucleotides are TGTGCCAGCAGTCCTATGAGTGACGGGGAGCTGTTTTTT. The encoded protein is CASSPMSDGELFF. J is TRBJ2-2 and V is TRBV28; D not certain. The ends were cut back, 5 bases at V and 7 bases at J, with 11 bases in the middle. The CDR3 spans 13 residues. Germline loops: CDR1 MDHEN, CDR2 SYDVKM.

This chain links TRBV2 with TRBJ2-7; 8 bases fit TRBD1. The germline V gene has CDR1 SNHLY and CDR2 FYNNEI. This CDR3 is built from 13 residues. V was pared by 6 bases and J by 6 bases, with 7 bases of the junction left unmatched. The CDR3 spells CASRGQGATEQYF. Here the CDR3 DNA reads TGTGCCAGCAGGGGGCAGGGGGCGACCGAGCAGTACTTC.

J is TRBJ1-1 and V is TRBV28; D might be TRBD1 (5 bases). The germline gives CDR1 MDHEN, CDR2 SYDVKM. Trimming pared 7 bases from V and 4 bases from J, leaving 16 bases between. CDR3 length equals 14 residues. CDR3 DNA: TGTGCCAGCACCGCTTGGGGGGGTGGCACTGAAGCTTTCTTT. Translated, it gives CASTAWGGGTEAFF. The full variable domain, completed using reference TRBV28 and TRBJ1-1, is DVKVTQSSRYLVKRTGEKVFLECVQDMDHENMFWYRQDPGLGLRLIYFSYDVKMKEKGDIPEGYSVSREKKERFSLILESASTNQTSMYLCASTAWGGGTEAFFGQGTRLTVV.